This entry describes one T cell receptor beta chain. The data were produced by immunoSEQ multiplex PCR, yet TCRdb's version contains in-frame clones alone and is incomplete. Of 79,000 or so clones detected, more than 85% appear once; the ten largest clones hold around 0.24%. V lost 3 bases to trimming and J lost 3 bases, with 18 bases between them. This CDR3 comprises 16 residues. Germline CDR1 and CDR2: MNHEY and SMNVEV (reference sequence). This sample is drawn from a study of technical replicates of blood from four donors. This clonotype was obtained from a human donor in good health. This chain uses TRBV27 with TRBJ2-7; a weak D match, TRBD1 (6 bases). Sequencing input: T cells isolated from PBMCs. The CDR3 sequence: CASSLLSGTRIYEQYF. Written as DNA, the CDR3 is TGTGCCAGCAGTTTGCTGTCCGGGACAAGGATCTACGAGCAGTACTTC.